This TCR beta chain was recorded in a study of cytomegalovirus exposure and HLA in healthy donors. The PCR had 60 Vbeta and 13 Jbeta primers. This table comes from immunoSEQ multiplex PCR, and its TCRdb copy is limited to in-frame clones, with some not included. The table lists fewer than 200,000 clones, 75% to 85% of them singletons. As regards this clone: As yet, its antigen is unknown.

Notes on the study in general: As confirmed in vitro, a few CMV-associated chains were specific for CMV antigens. Approximately 160 TCR beta chains were listed as cytomegalovirus-associated. In an earlier analysis, in some 600 donors, most V segments appeared productive either ~90% or ~30% of the time.

The CDR3 totals 15 residues. Germline CDR1 LGHNA, CDR2 YSLEER. V dropped 4 bases and J dropped 6; count of bases not matched to a gene: 11. The sample consisted of PBMCs. V gene TRBV4-3 combines with J gene TRBJ1-1; 7 bases map to TRBD1. The clonotype was recovered from a boy younger than 18 in good health and CMV-seronegative. The CDR3 nucleotides read TGCGCCAGCAGCCTAGCCCTCGACAGGGCCCCTGAAGCTTTCTTT. Protein product: CASSLALDRAPEAFF.